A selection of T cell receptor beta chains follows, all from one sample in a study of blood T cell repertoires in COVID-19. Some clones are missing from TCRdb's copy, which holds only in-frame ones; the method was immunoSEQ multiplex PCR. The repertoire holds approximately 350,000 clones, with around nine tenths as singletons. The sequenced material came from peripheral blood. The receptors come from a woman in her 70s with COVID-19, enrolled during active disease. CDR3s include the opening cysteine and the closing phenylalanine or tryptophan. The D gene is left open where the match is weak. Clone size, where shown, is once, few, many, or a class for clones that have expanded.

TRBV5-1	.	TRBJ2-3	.	TGCGCCAGCAGGCGCCCAGAGGGAATTAGCACAGATACGCAGTATTTT	CASRRPEGISTDTQYF
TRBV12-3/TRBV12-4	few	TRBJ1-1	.	TGTGCCAGCAGTTATCAGAACACTGAAGCTTTCTTT	CASSYQNTEAFF
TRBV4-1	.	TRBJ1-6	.	TGCGCCAGCCACCAGGCTGGTTCACCCCTCCACTTT	CASHQAGSPLHF
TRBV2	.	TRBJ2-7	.	TGTGCCAGCAGAGGAGGGGGCGCGTACGAGCAGTACTTC	CASRGGGAYEQYF
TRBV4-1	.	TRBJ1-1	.	TGCGCCAGCAGCCATGGGGGGTGGAACACTGAAGCTTTCTTT	CASSHGGWNTEAFF
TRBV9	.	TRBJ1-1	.	TGTGCCAGCAGCCCCCCAGGCGACACTGAAGCTTTCTTT	CASSPPGDTEAFF
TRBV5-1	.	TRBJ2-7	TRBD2	TGCGCCAGCAGCTTGATGTCTAGCGGGGGCTACGAGCAGTACTTC	CASSLMSSGGYEQYF
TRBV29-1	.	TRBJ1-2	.	TGCAGCGTTGGGGTCGTGACAGGACGCGGCTACACCTTC	CSVGVVTGRGYTF
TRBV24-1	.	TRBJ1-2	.	TGTGCCACGAGGGAGGGGCCACTCCATGGCTACACCTTC	CATREGPLHGYTF
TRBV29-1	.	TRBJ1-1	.	TGCAGCGTTGACAGATTGAACACTGAAGCTTTCTTT	CSVDRLNTEAFF
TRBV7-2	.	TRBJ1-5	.	TGTGCCAGCAGCTTAAGACGGGATAGCAATCAGCCCCAGCATTTT	CASSLRRDSNQPQHF
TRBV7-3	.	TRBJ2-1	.	TGTGCCAGCAGCTTTCTCGCGAATACCAATGAGCAGTTCTTC	CASSFLANTNEQFF
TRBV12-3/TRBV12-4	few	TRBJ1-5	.	TGTGCCAGCAGTACGGGGGTTCGGGAGCCCCAGCATTTT	CASSTGVREPQHF
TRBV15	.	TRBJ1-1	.	TGTGCCACCAGTGAAGCTACGGGTGGGGCTTTCTTT	CATSEATGGAFF
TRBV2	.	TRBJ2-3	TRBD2	TGTGCCAGCATCCCGGGACTACCGACAGATACGCAGTATTTT	CASIPGLPTDTQYF
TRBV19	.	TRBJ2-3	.	TGTGCCAGTAGTGCAACCGACCTAAGCGGGACAGGAGATACGCAGTATTTT	CASSATDLSGTGDTQYF
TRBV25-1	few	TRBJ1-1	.	TGTGCCAGCAGAGGAGACGCTAAGGCTTTCTTT	CASRGDAKAFF
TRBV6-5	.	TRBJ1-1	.	TGTGCCAGCAGCTCTCTGGGGGGGGACACTGAAGCTTTCTTT	CASSSLGGDTEAFF
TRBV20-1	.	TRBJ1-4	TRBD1	TGCAGTGCAGCAGGGGGCGAAAAACTGTTTTTT	CSAAGGEKLFF
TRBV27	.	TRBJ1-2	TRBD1	TGTGCCAGCACCAACAGGGGGGTTGGCGGCTACACCTTC	CASTNRGVGGYTF
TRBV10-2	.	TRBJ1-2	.	TGCGCCAGCAGTGGGACTATAAACTATGGCTACACCTTC	CASSGTINYGYTF
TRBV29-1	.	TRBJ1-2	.	TGCAGCGTCTCCAGAGACAGGACGGATGGCTACACCTTC	CSVSRDRTDGYTF
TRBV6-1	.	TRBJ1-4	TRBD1	TGTGCCAGCAGATTTGACAGGGGGAAGGAAAAACTGTTTTTT	CASRFDRGKEKLFF
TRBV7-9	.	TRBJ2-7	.	TGTGCCAGCAGCCCTGCCCCAGGCTACGAGCAGTACTTC	CASSPAPGYEQYF
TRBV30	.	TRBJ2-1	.	TGTGCCTGGAGTGTACTCCCGACACTGGATGAGCAGTTCTTC	CAWSVLPTLDEQFF
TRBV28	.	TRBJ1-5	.	TGTGCCAGCCGGACAGATAGCAATCAGCCCCAGCATTTT	CASRTDSNQPQHF
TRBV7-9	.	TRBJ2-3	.	TGTGCCAGCAGCCCAGGGGGGAGTGCGCAGTATTTT	CASSPGGSAQYF
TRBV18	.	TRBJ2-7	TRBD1	TGTGCCAGCTCACCCGACAGGGCAAAGGCCTACGAGCAGTACTTC	CASSPDRAKAYEQYF
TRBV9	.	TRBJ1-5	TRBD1	TGTGCCAGCAGCCCGGGACAGGCATATCAGCCCCAGCATTTT	CASSPGQAYQPQHF
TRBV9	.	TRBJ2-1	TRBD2	TGTGCCAGCAGGGGTAGCGGGAATTACGAGCAGTTCTTC	CASRGSGNYEQFF
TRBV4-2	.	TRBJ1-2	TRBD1	TGTGCCAGCAGCCAAGGTTTGACAGGGGGCGACTACACCTTC	CASSQGLTGGDYTF
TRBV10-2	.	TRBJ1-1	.	TGCGCCAGCAGTGAGAGTGGACGGGGGACTGAAGCTTTCTTT	CASSESGRGTEAFF
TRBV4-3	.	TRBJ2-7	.	TGCGCCAGCAGCCGGGGCGGGACCGCGGGGGAGCAGTACTTC	CASSRGGTAGEQYF
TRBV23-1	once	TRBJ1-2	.	TGCGCCAGCAGGGGGCGCGGCTACACCTTC	CASRGRGYTF
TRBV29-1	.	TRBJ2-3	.	TGCAGCGGGTCGGAGGGGTTGACAGATACGCAGTATTTT	CSGSEGLTDTQYF
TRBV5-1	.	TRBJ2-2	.	TGCGCCAGCAGCACCACCAGGGGACGGGACACCGGGGAGCTGTTTTTT	CASSTTRGRDTGELFF
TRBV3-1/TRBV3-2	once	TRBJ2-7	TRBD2	TGTGCCAGCAGCCAAGATCTAAGCGGGGGTTACGAGCAGTACTTC	CASSQDLSGGYEQYF
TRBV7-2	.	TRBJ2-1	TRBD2	TGTGCCAGCAGCCCGGTTAGCGGGGGGTACAATGAGCAGTTCTTC	CASSPVSGGYNEQFF
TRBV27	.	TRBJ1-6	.	TGTGCCAGCAAGGCGGGGAGTAGTTCACCCCTCCACTTT	CASKAGSSSPLHF
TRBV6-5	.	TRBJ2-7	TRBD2	TGTGCCAGTACGACCTTAGCGGGGGGCACCTACGAGCAGTACTTC	CASTTLAGGTYEQYF
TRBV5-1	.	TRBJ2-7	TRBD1	TGCGCCAGCAGCCCTAGTTCACAGGGGTACGAGCAGTACTTC	CASSPSSQGYEQYF
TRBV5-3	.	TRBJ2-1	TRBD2	TGTGCCAGAAGCTTGTGGGCCACGGGACTAGCGGGGGGGCTTGGAAATGAGCAGTTCTTC	CARSLWATGLAGGLGNEQFF
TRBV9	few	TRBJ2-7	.	TGTGCCAGCAGCGTAGACAGTTCCGAGCAGTACTTC	CASSVDSSEQYF
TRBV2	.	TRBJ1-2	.	TGTGCCAGTCTTACGGACACCTCTAACTATGGCTACACCTTC	CASLTDTSNYGYTF
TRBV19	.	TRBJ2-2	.	TGTGCCAGTAGGGAGGGCGCCGGGGAGCTGTTTTTT	CASREGAGELFF
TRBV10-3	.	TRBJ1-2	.	TGTGCCATCAGTGCCGAGGTTAACTATGGCTACACCTTC	CAISAEVNYGYTF
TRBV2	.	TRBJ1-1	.	TGTGCCAGCATCCTCACTTCGACAGGCGCGGGTGAAGCTTTCTTT	CASILTSTGAGEAFF
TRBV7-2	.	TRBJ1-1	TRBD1	TGTGCCAGCAGCTCCGGGACAGGGGTTTGGGGAGCTTTCTTT	CASSSGTGVWGAFF
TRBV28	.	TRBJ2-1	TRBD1	TGTGCCAGCAGTTTGCCGGGACAGGGTTCCTACAATGAGCAGTTCTTC	CASSLPGQGSYNEQFF
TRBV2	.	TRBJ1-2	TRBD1	TGTGCCAGCAGTGACACAGGGGGGGTAAACTATGGCTACACCTTC	CASSDTGGVNYGYTF
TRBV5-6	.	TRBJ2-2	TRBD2	TGTGCCAGCGGGACTAGCGGGGGCACCGGGGAGCTGTTTTTT	CASGTSGGTGELFF
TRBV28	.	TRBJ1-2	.	TGTGCCAGCAGTTTAGTACAGGGTTTGAGTGGCTACACCTTC	CASSLVQGLSGYTF
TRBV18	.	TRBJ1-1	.	TGTGCCAGCTCACCGGACAGTCGGACTGAAGCTTTCTTT	CASSPDSRTEAFF
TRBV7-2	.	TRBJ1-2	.	TGTGCCAGCAGCTTAGAAGGGGGAATTGGCTACACCTTC	CASSLEGGIGYTF
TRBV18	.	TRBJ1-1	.	TGTGCCAGCTCACCAATTGGGGGGGACACTGAAGCTTTCTTT	CASSPIGGDTEAFF
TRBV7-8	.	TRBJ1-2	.	TGTGCCAGCAGCTTAGTTCGGGCAGGGCCCTATGGCTACACCTTC	CASSLVRAGPYGYTF
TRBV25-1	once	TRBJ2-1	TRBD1	TGTGCCAGCAGTCCCGATAACTCAGGGGGCGCGGGTGAGCAGTTCTTC	CASSPDNSGGAGEQFF